The clone carrying this TCR beta chain appeared a few times. The entry originates in a study of cytomegalovirus exposure and HLA in healthy donors. CDR1 is SGHTA, CDR2 FQGNSA, per germline. The CDR3 sequence is 16 residues long. The V end lost 1 base, the J end lost 0 bases, and 10 bases lay between the germline ends. PCR used 60 Vbeta primers and 13 Jbeta primers. Here immunoSEQ multiplex PCR was the method, and the copy in TCRdb shows in-frame clones only, minus some. The table lists about 160,000 clones, 60% to 70% of them singletons, with 7% to 8.5% in the top ten. The specimen sequenced was PBMCs. The V gene is TRBV7-2, the J gene TRBJ2-1; D is unresolved. This TCR was recovered from an older woman in good health and CMV-seropositive. Here the CDR3 DNA reads TGTGCCAGCAGCTTAGTCCCTCGGTTCTCCTACAATGAGCAGTTCTTC. Translating gives CASSLVPRFSYNEQFF. Together with reference TRBV7-2 and TRBJ2-1, the CDR3 gives the full variable domain: GAGVSQSPSNKVTEKGKDVELRCDPISGHTALYWYRQSLGQGLEFLIYFQGNSAPDKSGLPSDRFSAERTGGSVSTLTIQRTQQEDSAVYLCASSLVPRFSYNEQFFGPGTRLTVL.